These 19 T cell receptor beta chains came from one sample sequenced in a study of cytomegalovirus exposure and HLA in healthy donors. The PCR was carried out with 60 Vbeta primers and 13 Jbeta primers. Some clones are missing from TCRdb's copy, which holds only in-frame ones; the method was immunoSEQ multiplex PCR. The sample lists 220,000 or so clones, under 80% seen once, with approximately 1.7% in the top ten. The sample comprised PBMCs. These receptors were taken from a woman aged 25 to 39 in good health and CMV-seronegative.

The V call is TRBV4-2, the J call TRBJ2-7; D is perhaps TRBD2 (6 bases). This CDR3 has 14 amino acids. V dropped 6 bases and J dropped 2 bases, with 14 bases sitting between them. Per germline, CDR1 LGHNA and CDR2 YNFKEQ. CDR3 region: CASRRDLGAYEQYF. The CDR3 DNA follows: TGTGCCAGCAGGCGGGATCTAGGGGCCTACGAGCAGTACTTC.

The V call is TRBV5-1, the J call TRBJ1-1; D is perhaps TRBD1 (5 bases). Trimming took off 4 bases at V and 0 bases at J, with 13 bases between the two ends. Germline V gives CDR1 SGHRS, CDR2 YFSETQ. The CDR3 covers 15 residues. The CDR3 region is CASSQGSAMNTEAFF. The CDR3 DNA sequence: TGCGCCAGCAGCCAGGGTTCTGCGATGAACACTGAAGCTTTCTTT.

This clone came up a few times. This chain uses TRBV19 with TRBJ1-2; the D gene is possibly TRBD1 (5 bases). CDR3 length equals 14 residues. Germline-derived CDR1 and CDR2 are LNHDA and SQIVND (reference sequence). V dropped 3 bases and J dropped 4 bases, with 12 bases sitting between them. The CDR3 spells CASSIPGLFYGYTF. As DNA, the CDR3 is TGTGCCAGTAGTATCCCAGGGTTGTTCTATGGCTACACCTTC.

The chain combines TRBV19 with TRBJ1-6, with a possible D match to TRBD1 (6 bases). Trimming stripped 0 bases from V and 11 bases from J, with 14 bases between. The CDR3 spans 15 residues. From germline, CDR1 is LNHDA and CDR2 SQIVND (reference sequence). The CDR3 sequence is CASSIDTWGPTPLHF. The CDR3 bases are TGTGCCAGTAGTATAGATACCTGGGGGCCGACACCCCTCCACTTT.

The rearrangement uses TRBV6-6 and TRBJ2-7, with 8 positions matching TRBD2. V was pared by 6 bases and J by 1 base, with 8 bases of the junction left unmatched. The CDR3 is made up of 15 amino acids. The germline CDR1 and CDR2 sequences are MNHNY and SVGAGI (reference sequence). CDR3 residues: CASRETGTSSYEQYF. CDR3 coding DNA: TGTGCCAGCAGAGAAACCGGGACTAGTTCCTACGAGCAGTACTTC.

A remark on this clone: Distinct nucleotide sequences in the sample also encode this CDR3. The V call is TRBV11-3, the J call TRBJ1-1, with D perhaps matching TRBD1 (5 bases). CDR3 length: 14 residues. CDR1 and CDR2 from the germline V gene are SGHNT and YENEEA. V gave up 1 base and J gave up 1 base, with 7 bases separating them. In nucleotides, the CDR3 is TGTGCCAGCAGCTTAGCAGGGTCGAACACTGAAGCTTTCTTT. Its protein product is CASSLAGSNTEAFF.

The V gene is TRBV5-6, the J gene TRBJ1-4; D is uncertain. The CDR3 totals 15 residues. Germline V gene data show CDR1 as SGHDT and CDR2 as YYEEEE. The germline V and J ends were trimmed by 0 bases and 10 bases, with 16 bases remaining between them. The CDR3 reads CASSLGPLGIGKLFF. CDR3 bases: TGTGCCAGCAGCTTGGGACCCCTAGGTATAGGAAAACTGTTTTTT.

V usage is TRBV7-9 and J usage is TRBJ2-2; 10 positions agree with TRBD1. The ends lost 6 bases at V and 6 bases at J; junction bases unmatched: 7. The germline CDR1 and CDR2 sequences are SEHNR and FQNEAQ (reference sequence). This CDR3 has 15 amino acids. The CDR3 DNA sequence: TGTGCCAGCAGGTCTGGACAGGGGGGACCCGGGGAGCTGTTTTTT. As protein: CASRSGQGGPGELFF. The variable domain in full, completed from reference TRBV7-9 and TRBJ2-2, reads DTGVSQNPRHKITKRGQNVTFRCDPISEHNRLYWYRQTLGQGPEFLTYFQNEAQLEKSRLLSDRFSAERPKGSFSTLEIQRTEQGDSAMYLCASRSGQGGPGELFFGEGSRLTVL.

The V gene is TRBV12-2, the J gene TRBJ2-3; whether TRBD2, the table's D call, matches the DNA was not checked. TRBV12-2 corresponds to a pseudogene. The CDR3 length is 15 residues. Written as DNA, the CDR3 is TGTGCAAGTCGCAGAAGGAGGGAACCCACAGATACGCAGTATTTT. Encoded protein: CASRRRREPTDTQYF.

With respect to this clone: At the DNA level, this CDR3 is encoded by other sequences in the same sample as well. CDR3 coding DNA: TGTGCCAGCAGTTACTCGAGCGGTGTTAATGAAAAACTGTTTTTT. Its protein product is CASSYSSGVNEKLFF. The V call is TRBV6-5, the J call TRBJ1-4; unclear D gene. V lost 0 bases to trimming and J lost 4 bases, with 9 bases between them. Germline-derived CDR1 and CDR2 are MNHEY and SVGAGI. The CDR3 is 15 amino acids.

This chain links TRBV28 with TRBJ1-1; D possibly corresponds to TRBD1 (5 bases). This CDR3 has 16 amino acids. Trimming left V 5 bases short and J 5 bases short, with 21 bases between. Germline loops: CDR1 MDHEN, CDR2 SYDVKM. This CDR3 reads CASSIPTSRVLTEAFF. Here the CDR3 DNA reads TGTGCCAGCAGTATCCCCACGAGCAGGGTGTTAACTGAAGCTTTCTTT. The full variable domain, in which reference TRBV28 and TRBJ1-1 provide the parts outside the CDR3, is DVKVTQSSRYLVKRTGEKVFLECVQDMDHENMFWYRQDPGLGLRLIYFSYDVKMKEKGDIPEGYSVSREKKERFSLILESASTNQTSMYLCASSIPTSRVLTEAFFGQGTRLTVV.

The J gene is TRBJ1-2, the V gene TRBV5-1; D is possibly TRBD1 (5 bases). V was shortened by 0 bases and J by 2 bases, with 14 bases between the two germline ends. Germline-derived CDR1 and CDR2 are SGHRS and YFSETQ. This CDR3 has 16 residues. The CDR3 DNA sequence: TGCGCCAGCAGCTTGGCCTTGGCAGGGAACAACTATGGCTACACCTTC. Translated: CASSLALAGNNYGYTF.

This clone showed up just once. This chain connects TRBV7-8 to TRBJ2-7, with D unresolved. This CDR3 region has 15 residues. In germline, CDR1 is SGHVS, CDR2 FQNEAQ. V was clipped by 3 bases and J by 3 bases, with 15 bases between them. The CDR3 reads CASSFGWLGDYEQYF. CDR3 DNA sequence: TGTGCCAGCAGCTTCGGTTGGCTGGGCGACTACGAGCAGTACTTC.

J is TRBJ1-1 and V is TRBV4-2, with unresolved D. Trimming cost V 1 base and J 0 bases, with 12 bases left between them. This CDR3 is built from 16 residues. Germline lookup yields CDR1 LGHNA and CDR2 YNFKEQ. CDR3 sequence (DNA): TGTGCCAGCAGCCAAGGCTCTCCGGGAATGAACACTGAAGCTTTCTTT. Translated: CASSQGSPGMNTEAFF.

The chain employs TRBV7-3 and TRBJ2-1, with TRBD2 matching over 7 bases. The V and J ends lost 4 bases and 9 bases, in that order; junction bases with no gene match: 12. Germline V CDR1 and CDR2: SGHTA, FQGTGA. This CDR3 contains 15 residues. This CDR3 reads CASSSRTGGVGEQFF. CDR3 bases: TGTGCCAGCAGCTCTCGAACGGGGGGTGTTGGTGAGCAGTTCTTC.

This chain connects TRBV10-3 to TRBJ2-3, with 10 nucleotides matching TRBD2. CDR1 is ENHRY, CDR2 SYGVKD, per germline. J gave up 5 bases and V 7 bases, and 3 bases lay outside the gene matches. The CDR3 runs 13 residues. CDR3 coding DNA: TGTGCCATCACGGCTAGCGGGAGAGATACGCAGTATTTT. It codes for CAITASGRDTQYF.

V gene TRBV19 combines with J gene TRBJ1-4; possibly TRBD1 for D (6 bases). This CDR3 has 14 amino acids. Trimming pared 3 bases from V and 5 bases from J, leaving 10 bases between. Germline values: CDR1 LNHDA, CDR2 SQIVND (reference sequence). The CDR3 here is CASSIWTENEKLFF. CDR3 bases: TGTGCCAGTAGTATTTGGACAGAGAATGAAAAACTGTTTTTT.

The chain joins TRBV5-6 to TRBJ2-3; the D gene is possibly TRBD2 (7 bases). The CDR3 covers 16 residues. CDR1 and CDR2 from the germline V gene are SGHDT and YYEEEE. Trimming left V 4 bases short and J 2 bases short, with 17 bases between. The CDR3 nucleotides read TGTGCCAGCAGCGATCTCGCGGGGGCGTACACAGATACGCAGTATTTT. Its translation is CASSDLAGAYTDTQYF.

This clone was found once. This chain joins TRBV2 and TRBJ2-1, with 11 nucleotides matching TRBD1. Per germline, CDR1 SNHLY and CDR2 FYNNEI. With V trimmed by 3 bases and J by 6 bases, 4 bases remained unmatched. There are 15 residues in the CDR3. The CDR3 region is CASSDGDRGFNEQFF. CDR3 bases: TGTGCCAGCAGTGACGGGGACAGGGGGTTCAATGAGCAGTTCTTC. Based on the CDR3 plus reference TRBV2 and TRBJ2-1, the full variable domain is EPEVTQTPSHQVTQMGQEVILRCVPISNHLYFYWYRQILGQKVEFLVSFYNNEISEKSEIFDDQFSVERPDGSNFTLKIRSTKLEDSAMYFCASSDGDRGFNEQFFGPGTRLTVL.